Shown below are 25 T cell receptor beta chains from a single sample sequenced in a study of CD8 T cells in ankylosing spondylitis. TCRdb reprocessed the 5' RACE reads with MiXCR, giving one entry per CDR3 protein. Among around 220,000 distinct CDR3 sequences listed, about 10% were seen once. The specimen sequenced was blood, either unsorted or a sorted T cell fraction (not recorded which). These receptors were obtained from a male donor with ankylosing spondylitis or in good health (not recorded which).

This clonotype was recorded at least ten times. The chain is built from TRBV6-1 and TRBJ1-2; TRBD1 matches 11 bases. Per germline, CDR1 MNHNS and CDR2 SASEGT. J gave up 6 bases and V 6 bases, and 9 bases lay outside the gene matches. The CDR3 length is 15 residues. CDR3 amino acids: CASRRGQGAWDGYTF. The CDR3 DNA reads TGTGCCAGCAGGAGAGGACAGGGGGCTTGGGATGGCTACACCTTC.

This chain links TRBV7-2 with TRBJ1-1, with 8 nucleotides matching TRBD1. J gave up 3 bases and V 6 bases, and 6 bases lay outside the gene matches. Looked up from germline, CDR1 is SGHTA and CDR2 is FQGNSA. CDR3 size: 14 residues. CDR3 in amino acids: CASRPIRGHTEAFF. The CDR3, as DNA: TGTGCCAGCAGACCGATCAGGGGGCACACTGAAGCTTTCTTT. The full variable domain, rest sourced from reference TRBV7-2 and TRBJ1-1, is GAGVSQSPSNKVTEKGKDVELRCDPISGHTALYWYRQSLGQGLEFLIYFQGNSAPDKSGLPSDRFSAERTGGSVSTLTIQRTQQEDSAVYLCASRPIRGHTEAFFGQGTRLTVV.

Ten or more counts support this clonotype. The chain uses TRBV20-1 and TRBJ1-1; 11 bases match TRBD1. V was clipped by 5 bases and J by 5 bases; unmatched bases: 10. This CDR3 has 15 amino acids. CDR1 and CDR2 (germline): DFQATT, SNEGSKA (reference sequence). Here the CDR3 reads CSAFPGTGGNTEAFF. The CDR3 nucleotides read TGCAGTGCTTTCCCCGGGACAGGGGGAAATACTGAAGCTTTCTTT.

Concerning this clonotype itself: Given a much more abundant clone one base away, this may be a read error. The CDR3 sequence is CASSFPGVTGEPFF. The CDR3 DNA reads as TGTGCCAGCAGTTTCCCCGGGGTCACCGGGGAGCCGTTTTTT. The chain uses TRBV12-3 or TRBV12-4 and TRBJ2-2; D perhaps matches TRBD2 (5 bases). The CDR3 totals 14 residues.

Here the CDR3 DNA reads TGTGCCAGCAGTACCAGCGGGGGAATACCCTACGAGCAGTACTTC. It encodes CASSTSGGIPYEQYF. J is TRBJ2-7 and V is TRBV28; TRBD2 agrees at 8 bases. Germline-derived CDR1 and CDR2 are MDHEN and SYDVKM. The trim removed 5 bases at V and 2 bases at J, leaving 8 bases unmatched. CDR3 length equals 15 residues.

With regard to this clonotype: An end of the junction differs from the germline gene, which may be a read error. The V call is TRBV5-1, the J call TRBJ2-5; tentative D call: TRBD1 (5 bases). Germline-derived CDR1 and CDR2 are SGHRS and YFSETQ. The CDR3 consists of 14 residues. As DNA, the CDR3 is TGCGCCAGCAGCTTGGGTGCAGGGCAAGAGACCCAGTCCTTC. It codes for CASSLGAGQETQSF.

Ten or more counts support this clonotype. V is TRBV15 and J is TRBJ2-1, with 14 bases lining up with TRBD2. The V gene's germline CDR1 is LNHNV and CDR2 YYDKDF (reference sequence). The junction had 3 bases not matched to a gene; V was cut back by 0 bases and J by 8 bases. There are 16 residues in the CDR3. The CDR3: CATSRDRGLAGDEQFF. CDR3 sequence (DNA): TGTGCCACCAGCAGAGATAGGGGACTAGCGGGGGATGAGCAGTTCTTC.

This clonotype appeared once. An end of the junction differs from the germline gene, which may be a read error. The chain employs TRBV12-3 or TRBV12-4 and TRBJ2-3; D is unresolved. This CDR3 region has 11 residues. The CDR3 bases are TGTGCCAGCGGTTTTCCAGATACGCTGTATTTT. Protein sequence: CASGFPDTLYF.

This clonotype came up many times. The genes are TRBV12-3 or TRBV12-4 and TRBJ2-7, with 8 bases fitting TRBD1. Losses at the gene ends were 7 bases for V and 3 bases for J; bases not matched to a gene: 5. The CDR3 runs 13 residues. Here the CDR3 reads CASNPGQGYEQYF. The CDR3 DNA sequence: TGTGCCAGCAACCCCGGACAGGGCTACGAGCAGTACTTC.

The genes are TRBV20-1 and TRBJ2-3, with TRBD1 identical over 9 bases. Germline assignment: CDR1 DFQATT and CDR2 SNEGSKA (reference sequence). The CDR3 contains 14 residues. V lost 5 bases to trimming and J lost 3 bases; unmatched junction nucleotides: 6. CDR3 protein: CSALTGGFTDTQYF. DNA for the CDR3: TGCAGTGCTCTGACAGGGGGATTTACAGATACGCAGTATTTT.

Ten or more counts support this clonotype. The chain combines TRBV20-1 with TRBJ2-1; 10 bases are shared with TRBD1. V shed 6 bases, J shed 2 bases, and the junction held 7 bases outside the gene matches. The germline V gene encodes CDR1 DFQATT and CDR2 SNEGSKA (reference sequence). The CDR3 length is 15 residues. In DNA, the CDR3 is TGCAGTGCGGTACCGGGACAGGGGACCTACAATGAGCAGTTCTTC. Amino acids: CSAVPGQGTYNEQFF.

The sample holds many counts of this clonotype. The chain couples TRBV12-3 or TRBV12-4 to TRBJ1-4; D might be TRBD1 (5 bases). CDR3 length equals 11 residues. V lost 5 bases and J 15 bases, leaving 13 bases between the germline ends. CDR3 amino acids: CASSIDSGLFF. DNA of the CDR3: TGTGCCAGCAGTATAGACAGCGGATTGTTTTTT.

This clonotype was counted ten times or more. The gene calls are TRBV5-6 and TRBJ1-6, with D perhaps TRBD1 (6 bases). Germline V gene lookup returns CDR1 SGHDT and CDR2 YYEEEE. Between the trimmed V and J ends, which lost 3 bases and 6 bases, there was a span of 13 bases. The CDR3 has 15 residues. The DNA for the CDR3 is TGTGCCAGCAGCTCATACAGGGTAACTAATTCACCCCTCCACTTT. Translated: CASSSYRVTNSPLHF.

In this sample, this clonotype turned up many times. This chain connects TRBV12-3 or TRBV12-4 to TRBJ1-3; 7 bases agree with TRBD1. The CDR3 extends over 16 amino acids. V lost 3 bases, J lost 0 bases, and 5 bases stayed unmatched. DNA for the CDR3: TGTGCCAGCAGTTTTGGGGACAGTGCCTCTGGAAACACCATATATTTT. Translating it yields CASSFGDSASGNTIYF.

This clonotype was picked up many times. The CDR3 is CASSWASGGAYEQFF. The CDR3, as DNA: TGTGCCAGCAGTTGGGCTAGCGGGGGGGCCTATGAGCAGTTCTTC. This chain links TRBV12-3 or TRBV12-4 with TRBJ2-1, with 12 bases identical to TRBD2. Trimming removed 4 bases from V and 8 bases from J; junction bases left unmatched: 6. CDR3 size: 15 residues.

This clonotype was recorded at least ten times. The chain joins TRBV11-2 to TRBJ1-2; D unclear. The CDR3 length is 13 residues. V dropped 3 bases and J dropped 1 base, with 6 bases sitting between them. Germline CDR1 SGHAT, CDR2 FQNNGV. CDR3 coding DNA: TGTGCCAGCAGCTTGGACTTTAACTATGGCTACACCTTC. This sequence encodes CASSLDFNYGYTF.

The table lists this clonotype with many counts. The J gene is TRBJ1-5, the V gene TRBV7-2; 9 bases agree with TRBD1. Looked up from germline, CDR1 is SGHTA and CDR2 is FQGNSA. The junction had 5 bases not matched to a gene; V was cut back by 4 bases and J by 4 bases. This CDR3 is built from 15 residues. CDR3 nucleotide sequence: TGTGCCAGCAGCTCCTGGACAGGGGTGAATCAGCCCCAGCATTTT. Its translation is CASSSWTGVNQPQHF.

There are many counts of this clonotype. CDR3 region: CASRKEGLAGQETQYF. The CDR3 DNA reads as TGTGCCAGCAGGAAAGAGGGACTAGCGGGCCAAGAGACCCAGTACTTC. The rearrangement links TRBV12-3 or TRBV12-4 to TRBJ2-5, with 12 nucleotides matching TRBD2. V lost 6 bases and J lost 1; bases outside the gene matches: 6. This CDR3 contains 16 residues.

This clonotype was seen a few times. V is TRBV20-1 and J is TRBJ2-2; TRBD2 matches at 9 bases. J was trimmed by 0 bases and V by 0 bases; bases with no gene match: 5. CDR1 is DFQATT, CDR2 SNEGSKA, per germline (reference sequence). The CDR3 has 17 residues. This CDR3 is CSARDWIAGANTGELFF. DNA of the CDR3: TGCAGTGCTAGAGATTGGATAGCGGGGGCGAACACCGGGGAGCTGTTTTTT.

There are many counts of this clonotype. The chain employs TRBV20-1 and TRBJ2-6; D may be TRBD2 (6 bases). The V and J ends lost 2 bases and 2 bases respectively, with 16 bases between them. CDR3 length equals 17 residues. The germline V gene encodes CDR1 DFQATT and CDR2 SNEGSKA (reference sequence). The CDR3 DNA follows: TGCAGTGCTAGAAACCCCAAGACGGGGGCTGGGGCCAACGTCCTGACTTTC. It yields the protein CSARNPKTGAGANVLTF.

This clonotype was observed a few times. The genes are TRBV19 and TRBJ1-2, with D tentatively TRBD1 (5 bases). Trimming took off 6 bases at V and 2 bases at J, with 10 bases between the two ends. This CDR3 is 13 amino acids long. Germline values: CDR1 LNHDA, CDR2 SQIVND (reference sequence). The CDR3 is CASRPTDNYGYTF. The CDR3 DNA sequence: TGTGCCAGTAGACCGACAGACAACTATGGCTACACCTTC.

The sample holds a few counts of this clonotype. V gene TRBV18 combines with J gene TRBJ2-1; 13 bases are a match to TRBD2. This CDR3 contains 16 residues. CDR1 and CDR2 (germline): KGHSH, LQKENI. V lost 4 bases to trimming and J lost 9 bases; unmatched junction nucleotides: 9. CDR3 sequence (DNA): TGTGCCAGCTCACGTCCCGGGACTAGCGGGGACACTGAGCAGTTCTTC. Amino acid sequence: CASSRPGTSGDTEQFF.

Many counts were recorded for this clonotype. CDR3 loop: CASSQLAGGTNEQFF. The CDR3 bases are TGTGCCAGCAGCCAACTAGCGGGGGGAACGAATGAGCAGTTCTTC. The chain carries TRBV14 and TRBJ2-1, with 11 bases identical to TRBD2. CDR1 and CDR2 from the germline V gene are SGHDN and FVKESK. The CDR3 is 15 residues long. The V and J ends lost 2 bases and 7 bases, in that order; junction bases with no gene match: 4. The full variable domain, in which reference TRBV14 and TRBJ2-1 provide the parts outside the CDR3, is EAGVTQFPSHSVIEKGQTVTLRCDPISGHDNLYWYRRVMGKEIKFLLHFVKESKQDESGMPNNRFLAERTGGTYSTLKVQPAELEDSGVYFCASSQLAGGTNEQFFGPGTRLTVL.

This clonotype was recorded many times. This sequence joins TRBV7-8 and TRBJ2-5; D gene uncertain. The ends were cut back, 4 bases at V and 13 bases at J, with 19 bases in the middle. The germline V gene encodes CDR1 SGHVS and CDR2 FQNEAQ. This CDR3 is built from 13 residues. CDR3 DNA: TGTGCCAGCAGCTCGAATGCTGGGTCTATTCCGTACTTC. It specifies CASSSNAGSIPYF.

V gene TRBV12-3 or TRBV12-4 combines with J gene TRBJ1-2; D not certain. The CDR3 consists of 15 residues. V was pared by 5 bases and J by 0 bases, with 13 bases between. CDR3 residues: CASSPIAQSNYGYTF. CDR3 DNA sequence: TGTGCCAGCAGTCCCATAGCCCAGTCTAACTATGGCTACACCTTC.